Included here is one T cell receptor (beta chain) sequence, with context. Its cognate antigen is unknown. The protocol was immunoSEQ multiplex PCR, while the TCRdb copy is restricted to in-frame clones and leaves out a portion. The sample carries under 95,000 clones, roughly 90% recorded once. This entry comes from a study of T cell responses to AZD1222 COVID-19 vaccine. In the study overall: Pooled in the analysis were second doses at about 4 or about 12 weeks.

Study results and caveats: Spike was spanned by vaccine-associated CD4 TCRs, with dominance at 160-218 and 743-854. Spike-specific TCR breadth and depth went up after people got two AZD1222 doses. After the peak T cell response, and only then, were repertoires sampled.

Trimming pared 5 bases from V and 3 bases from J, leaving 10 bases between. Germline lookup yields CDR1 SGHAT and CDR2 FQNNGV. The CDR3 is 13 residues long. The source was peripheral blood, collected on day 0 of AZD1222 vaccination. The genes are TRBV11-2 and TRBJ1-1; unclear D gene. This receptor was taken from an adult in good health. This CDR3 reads CASSRERDTEAFF. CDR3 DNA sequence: TGTGCCAGCAGCCGAGAGAGAGACACTGAAGCTTTCTTT.